This T cell receptor (beta chain) originates from a study of blood T cell repertoires in COVID-19. At the level of the study: Both acute and convalescent COVID-19 samples were obtained from the United States, Italy and Spain. T cells, B-cell-depleted T cells, or PBMCs provided the cDNA or gDNA that served as material.

In the study's own analysis: Reference gene primer amplification yielded estimated nucleated cell counts. The repertoire was sequenced with immunoSEQ multiplex PCR; TCRdb's copy has only in-frame clones and lacks some. V and J calls and clone size are those listed in that table; D and trimming were worked out from the DNA. This sample has tens of thousands of clones, with around 86% found just once. This TCR came from a man in his sixties with active COVID-19. The material sequenced was peripheral blood.

The CDR3 reads CASSFPGMLETQYF. In DNA, the CDR3 is TGTGCCAGCAGCTTTCCAGGGATGCTTGAGACCCAGTACTTC. V usage is TRBV7-8 and J usage is TRBJ2-5; weak D call: TRBD1 (5 bases). Germline V gives CDR1 SGHVS, CDR2 FQNEAQ. The CDR3 runs to 14 residues. With 3 bases removed from V and 5 bases from J, the gap between germline ends came to 13 bases.